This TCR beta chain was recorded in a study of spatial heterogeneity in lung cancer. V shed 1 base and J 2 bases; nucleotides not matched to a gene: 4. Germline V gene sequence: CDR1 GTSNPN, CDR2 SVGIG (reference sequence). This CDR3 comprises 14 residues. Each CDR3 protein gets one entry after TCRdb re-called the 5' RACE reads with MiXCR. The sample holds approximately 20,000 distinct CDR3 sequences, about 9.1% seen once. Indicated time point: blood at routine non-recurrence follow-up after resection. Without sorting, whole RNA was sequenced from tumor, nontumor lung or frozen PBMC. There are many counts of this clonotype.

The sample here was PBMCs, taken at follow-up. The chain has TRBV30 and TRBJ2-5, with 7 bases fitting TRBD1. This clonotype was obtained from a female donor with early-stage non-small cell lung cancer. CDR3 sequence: CAWSGETGQETQYF. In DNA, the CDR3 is TGTGCCTGGAGTGGGGAGACAGGGCAAGAGACCCAGTACTTC.